This T cell receptor (beta chain) originates from a study of T cell repertoires in cytomegalovirus infection. Study-level background: Public signatures in TCR beta pointed to CMV infection and matching HLA type. Study-level findings and limits: HLA-C-restricted CMV clonotypes gave the most frequent clonotype in two of eight donors. Cumulated frequencies of public TCR beta families served to identify carriers of CMV plus the relevant HLA.

CDR1 is SGHVS, CDR2 FQNEAQ, per germline. V lost 4 bases and J lost 4; bases outside the gene matches: 15. This CDR3 has 18 residues. The table lists this clonotype with a count of one. The antigen remains undetermined. Each CDR3 protein is one row after TCRdb ran MiXCR on the reads. The sample includes under 850,000 distinct CDR3 sequences, approximately 40% seen only once; the top ten take 2.8%. Sequenced sample: PBMCs. This sequence originates from a human donor in good health (CMV status not recorded). Some clones in this sample may be carry-over from other donors' samples. The chain carries TRBV7-8 and TRBJ2-1, with 8 bases that match TRBD2. The CDR3 reads CASSSRTSQALVYNEQFF. The CDR3 DNA reads TGTGCCAGCAGCTCCCGGACTAGCCAAGCCCTTGTATACAATGAGCAGTTCTTC.